The 9 T cell receptor beta chains below were found in one sample sequenced in a study of identical twins. TCRdb recomputed calls from the 5' RACE reads with MiXCR, one row per CDR3 protein. Among some 500,000 distinct CDR3 sequences listed, more than 13% were seen once. These records were also assigned to another study, of yellow fever vaccine responses in identical twins.

Input material: CD4+ T cells sorted from blood. The receptor source for this set is a woman aged 18-30 years in good health.

The sample holds a few counts of this clonotype. The chain carries TRBV20-1 and TRBJ2-1, with TRBD2 matching 11 bases. CDR1 is DFQATT and CDR2 is SNEGSKA in the germline V gene (reference sequence). Losses at the gene ends were 1 base for V and 7 bases for J; bases not matched to a gene: 9. CDR3 size: 16 residues. For the CDR3, the DNA is TGCAGTGCTAGAGGATCTAGCGGGGGGCGGTGGAATGAGCAGTTCTTC. The encoded protein is CSARGSSGGRWNEQFF.

The rearrangement joins TRBV7-2 to TRBJ1-1; no firm D call. With 5 bases removed from V and 8 bases from J, the gap between germline ends came to 9 bases. CDR1 is SGHTA, CDR2 FQGNSA, per germline. There are 11 residues in the CDR3. The chain's CDR3 is CASSRYTEAFF. The DNA of the CDR3 is TGTGCCAGCAGCCGGTATACAGAAGCTTTCTTT.

This clonotype was counted between two and nine times. Mismatch with germline at one junction end may stem from a read error. The V call is TRBV5-1, the J call TRBJ2-1; D is unresolved. The CDR3 has 13 residues. CDR1 and CDR2 (germline): SGHRS, YFSETQ. The CDR3 protein is CASSLYGDNEQFF. Written as DNA, the CDR3 is TGTGCCAGCAGCTTATATGGCGACAATGAGCAGTTCTTC.

This clonotype was seen more than once but under ten times. The rearrangement joins TRBV5-4 to TRBJ2-1; 16 nucleotides match TRBD2. In germline, CDR1 is SGHNT, CDR2 YYREEE (reference sequence). The CDR3 extends over 17 amino acids. J lost 7 bases, V lost 4 bases, and 8 bases had no gene match. In DNA, the CDR3 is TGTGCCAGCAGCGGGACTAGCGGGGGGGCCCGCGTAAATGAGCAGTTCTTC. Residues: CASSGTSGGARVNEQFF.

The chain links TRBV7-2 to TRBJ2-7, with D maybe TRBD2 (5 bases). CDR3 length: 15 residues. The ends were cut back, 5 bases at V and 6 bases at J, with 20 bases in the middle. CDR1 is SGHTA and CDR2 is FQGNSA in the germline V gene. Here the CDR3 reads CASSPAGGLFGEQYF. In DNA form, the CDR3 reads TGTGCCAGCAGCCCAGCAGGCGGACTTTTCGGCGAGCAGTACTTC.

V gene TRBV5-6 combines with J gene TRBJ2-4; no clear D gene. This CDR3 region has 15 residues. The V gene's germline CDR1 is SGHDT and CDR2 YYEEEE. With 5 bases removed from V and 2 bases from J, the gap between germline ends came to 14 bases. The CDR3 region has the DNA TGTGCCAGCAGAGTGGCAGGAACCCCCAAAAACATTCAGTACTTC. This sequence encodes CASRVAGTPKNIQYF. Full variable domain (remainder filled in from reference TRBV5-6 and TRBJ2-4): DAGVTQSPTHLIKTRGQQVTLRCSPKSGHDTVSWYQQALGQGPQFIFQYYEEEERQRGNFPDRFSGHQFPNYSSELNVNALLLGDSALYLCASRVAGTPKNIQYFGAGTRLSVL.

This chain uses TRBV20-1 with TRBJ2-3; TRBD2 matches 12 bases. Looked up from germline, CDR1 is DFQATT and CDR2 is SNEGSKA (reference sequence). J gave up 7 bases and V 6 bases, and 11 bases lay outside the gene matches. The CDR3 contains 15 residues. The CDR3 coding sequence is TGCAGTGCACCGACTAGCGGGGGCTCACAGAATACGCAGTATTTT. It encodes CSAPTSGGSQNTQYF.

This clonotype was picked up a small number of times. The genes are TRBV5-1 and TRBJ2-3; 11 bases are a match to TRBD1. Germline CDR1 is SGHRS and CDR2 is YFSETQ. This CDR3 spans 16 amino acids. V was pared by 2 bases and J by 4 bases, with 6 bases of the junction left unmatched. CDR3 coding DNA: TGCGCCAGCAGCTTTGGACAGGGGGCAAGCGCAGATACGCAGTATTTT. It yields the protein CASSFGQGASADTQYF.

This clonotype came up many times. V is TRBV12-3 or TRBV12-4 and J is TRBJ2-2, with D uncertain. Trimming removed 6 bases from V and 4 bases from J, with 15 bases in between. CDR3 length: 15 residues. The CDR3: CASSKAERLTGELFF. DNA for the CDR3: TGTGCCAGCAGCAAGGCAGAGCGACTCACCGGGGAGCTGTTTTTT.